This note documents a single T cell receptor (beta chain) sequence. The data were taken from a study of graft-versus-host responses after intestinal transplantation. The repertoire was sequenced with immunoSEQ multiplex PCR; TCRdb's copy has only in-frame clones and lacks some. The sample has about 97,000 clones, approximately 92% seen once; the top ten hold about 16%. Germline V lookup: CDR1 SNHLY, CDR2 FYNNEI. The CDR3 length is 13 residues. The junction had 2 bases not matched to a gene; V was cut back by 8 bases and J by 1 base. The chain recombines TRBV2 with TRBJ1-1; 9 nucleotides line up with TRBD1. The source was PBMCs, collected about 450 days after intestinal transplant. This receptor was obtained from a human patient who received an intestinal transplant, so some T cells may come from the graft donor. The CDR3, as DNA: TGTGCCAGCGCGGGACAGGGGAACACTGAAGCTTTCTTT. Its protein is CASAGQGNTEAFF.